The source of this TCR beta chain is a study of immune evolution from preneoplasia to lung adenocarcinoma. For the study at large: HLA loss of heterozygosity: less than 9% AIS, around 16% MIA, about 31% ADC, none AAH. Study-wide results and caveats: Top clone frequencies peaked in normal lung, apparently declining through invasive adenocarcinoma. Clonality was highest in normal lung, lower in later-stage lesions apparently.

Note on this clone: Antigen unknown.

Sequencing was performed with immunoSEQ multiplex PCR; in TCRdb, only in-frame clones are kept and a portion is missing. Of roughly 6,700 clones in the sample, more than 80% were seen once. Two lung cancer pathologists independently confirmed each histologic diagnosis. The germline gives CDR1 MGHRA, CDR2 YSYEKL. CDR3 length: 16 residues. The V segment lost 4 bases and the J segment 9 bases; nucleotides outside the gene matches: 13. This clonotype originated in a donor at least 70 years old with lung adenocarcinoma. The specimen sequenced was FFPE lung adenocarcinoma in situ tissue. The chain has TRBV4-1 and TRBJ2-1; 9 nucleotides agree with TRBD2. CDR3 loop: CASSLRVAGVSGEQFF. In DNA, the CDR3 is TGCGCCAGCAGCCTCAGGGTAGCGGGAGTTAGCGGTGAGCAGTTCTTC.